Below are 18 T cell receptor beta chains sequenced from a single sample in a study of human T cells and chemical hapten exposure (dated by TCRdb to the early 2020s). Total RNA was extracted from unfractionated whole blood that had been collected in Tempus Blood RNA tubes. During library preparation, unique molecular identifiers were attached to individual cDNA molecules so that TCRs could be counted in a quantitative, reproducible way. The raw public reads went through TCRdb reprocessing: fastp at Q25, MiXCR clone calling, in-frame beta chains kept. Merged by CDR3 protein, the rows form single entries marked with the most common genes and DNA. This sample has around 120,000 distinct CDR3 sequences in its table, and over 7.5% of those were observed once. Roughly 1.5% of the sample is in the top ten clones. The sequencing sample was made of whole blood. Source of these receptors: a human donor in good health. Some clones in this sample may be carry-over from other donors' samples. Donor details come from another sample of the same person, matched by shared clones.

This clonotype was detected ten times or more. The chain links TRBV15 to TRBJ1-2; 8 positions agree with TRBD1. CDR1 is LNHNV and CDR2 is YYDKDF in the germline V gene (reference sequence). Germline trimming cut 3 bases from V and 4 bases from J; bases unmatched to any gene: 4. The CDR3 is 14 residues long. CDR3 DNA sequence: TGTGCCACCAGCAGGACAGGGGCAGGCTATGGCTACACCTTC. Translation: CATSRTGAGYGYTF.

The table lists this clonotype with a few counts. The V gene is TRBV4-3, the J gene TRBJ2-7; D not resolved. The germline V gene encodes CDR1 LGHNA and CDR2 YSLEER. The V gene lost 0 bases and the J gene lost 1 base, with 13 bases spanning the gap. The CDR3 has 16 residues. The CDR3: CASSQDPLQSSYEQYF. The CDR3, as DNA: TGCGCCAGCAGCCAAGACCCCCTCCAGAGTTCCTACGAGCAGTACTTC.

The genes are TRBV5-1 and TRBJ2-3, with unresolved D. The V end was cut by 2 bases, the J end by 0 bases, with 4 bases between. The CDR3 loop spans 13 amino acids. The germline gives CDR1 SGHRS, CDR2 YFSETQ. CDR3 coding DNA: TGCGCCAGCAGCTTCCAAAGCACAGATACGCAGTATTTT. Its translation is CASSFQSTDTQYF.

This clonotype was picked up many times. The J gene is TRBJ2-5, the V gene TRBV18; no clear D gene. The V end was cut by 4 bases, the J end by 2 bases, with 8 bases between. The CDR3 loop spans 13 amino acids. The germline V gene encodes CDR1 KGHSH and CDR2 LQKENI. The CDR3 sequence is CASSLRNQETQYF. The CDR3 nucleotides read TGTGCCAGCTCACTGCGCAATCAAGAGACCCAGTACTTC.

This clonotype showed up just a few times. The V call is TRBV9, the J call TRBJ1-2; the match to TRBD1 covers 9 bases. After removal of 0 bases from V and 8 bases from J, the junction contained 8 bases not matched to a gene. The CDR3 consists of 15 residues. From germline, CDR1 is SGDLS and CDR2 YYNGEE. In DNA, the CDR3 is TGTGCCAGCAGCGTAGGAGACAGGGGGGGCGACGGCTACACCTTC. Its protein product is CASSVGDRGGDGYTF.

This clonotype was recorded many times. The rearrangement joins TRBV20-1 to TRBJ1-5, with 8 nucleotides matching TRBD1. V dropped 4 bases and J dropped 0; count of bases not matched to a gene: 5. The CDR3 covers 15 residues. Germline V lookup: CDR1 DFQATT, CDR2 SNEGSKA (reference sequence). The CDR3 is CSATRTGSSNQPQHF. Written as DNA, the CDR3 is TGCAGTGCTACAAGGACAGGGTCTAGCAATCAGCCCCAGCATTTT.

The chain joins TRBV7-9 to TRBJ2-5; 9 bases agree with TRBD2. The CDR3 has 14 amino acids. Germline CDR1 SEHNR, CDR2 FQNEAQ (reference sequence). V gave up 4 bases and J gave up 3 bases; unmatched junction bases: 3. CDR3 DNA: TGTGCCAGCAGCTCGACTAGCGGCAAAGAGACCCAGTACTTC. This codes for CASSSTSGKETQYF.

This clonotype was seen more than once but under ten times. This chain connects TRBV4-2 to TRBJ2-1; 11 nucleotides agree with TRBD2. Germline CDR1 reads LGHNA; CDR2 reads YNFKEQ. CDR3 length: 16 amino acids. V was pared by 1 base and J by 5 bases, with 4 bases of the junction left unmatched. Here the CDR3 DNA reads TGTGCCAGCAGCCAAGCCGGGACTAGCGGCCACAATGAGCAGTTCTTC. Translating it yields CASSQAGTSGHNEQFF.

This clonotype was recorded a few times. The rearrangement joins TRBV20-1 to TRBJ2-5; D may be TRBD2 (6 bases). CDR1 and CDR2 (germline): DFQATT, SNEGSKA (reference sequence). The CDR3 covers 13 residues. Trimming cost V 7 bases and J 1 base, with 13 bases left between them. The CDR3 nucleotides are TGCAGTGGCAGGGAGGTGTCCCAAGAGACCCAGTACTTC. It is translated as CSGREVSQETQYF.

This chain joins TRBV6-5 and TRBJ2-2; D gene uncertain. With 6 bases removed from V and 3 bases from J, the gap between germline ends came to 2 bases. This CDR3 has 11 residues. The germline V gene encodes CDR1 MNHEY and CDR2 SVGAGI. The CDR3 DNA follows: TGTGCCAGCAGATACACCGGGGAGCTGTTTTTT. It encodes CASRYTGELFF.

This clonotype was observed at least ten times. The CDR3 bases are TGTGCCAGCTCACAAGACAGCTCCTATAATTCACCCCTCCACTTT. As protein: CASSQDSSYNSPLHF. The rearrangement uses TRBV18 and TRBJ1-6; tentatively, D is TRBD1 (5 bases). Trimming left V 4 bases short and J 0 bases short, with 7 bases between. The CDR3 covers 15 residues. The germline gives CDR1 KGHSH, CDR2 LQKENI.

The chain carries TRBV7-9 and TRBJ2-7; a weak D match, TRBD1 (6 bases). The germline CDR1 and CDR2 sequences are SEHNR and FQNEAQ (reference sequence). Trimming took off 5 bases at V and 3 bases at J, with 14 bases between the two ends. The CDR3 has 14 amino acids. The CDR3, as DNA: TGTGCCAGCAGCGAAGGACAGACTTACTACGAGCAGTACTTC. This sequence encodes CASSEGQTYYEQYF.

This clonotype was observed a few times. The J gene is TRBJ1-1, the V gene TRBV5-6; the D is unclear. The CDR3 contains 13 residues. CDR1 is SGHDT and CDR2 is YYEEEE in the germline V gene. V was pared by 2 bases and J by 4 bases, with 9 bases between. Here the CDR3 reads CASSFYSPTEAFF. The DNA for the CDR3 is TGTGCCAGCAGCTTTTACAGCCCCACTGAAGCTTTCTTT.

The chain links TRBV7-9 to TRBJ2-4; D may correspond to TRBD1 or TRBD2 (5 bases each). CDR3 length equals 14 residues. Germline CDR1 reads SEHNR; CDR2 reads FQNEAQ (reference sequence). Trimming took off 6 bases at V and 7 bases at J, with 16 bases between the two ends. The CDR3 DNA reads TGTGCCAGCAGTGAGCCCCGGGACGTGAACATTCAGTACTTC. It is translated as CASSEPRDVNIQYF.

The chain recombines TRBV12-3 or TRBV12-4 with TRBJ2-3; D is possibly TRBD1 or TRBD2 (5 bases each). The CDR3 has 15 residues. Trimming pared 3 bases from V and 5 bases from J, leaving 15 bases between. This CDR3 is CASSFGAGWIDTQYF. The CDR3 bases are TGTGCCAGCAGTTTCGGGGCAGGGTGGATAGATACGCAGTATTTT.

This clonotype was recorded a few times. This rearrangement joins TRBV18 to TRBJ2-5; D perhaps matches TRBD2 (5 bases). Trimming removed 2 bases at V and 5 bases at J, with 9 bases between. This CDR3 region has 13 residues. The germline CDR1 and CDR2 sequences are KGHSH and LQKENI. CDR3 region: CASSPGELETQYF. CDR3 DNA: TGTGCCAGCTCACCAGGGGAGTTGGAGACCCAGTACTTC. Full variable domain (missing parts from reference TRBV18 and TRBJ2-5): NAGVMQNPRHLVRRRGQEARLRCSPMKGHSHVYWYRQLPEEGLKFMVYLQKENIIDESGMPKERFSAEFPKEGPSILRIQQVVRGDSAAYFCASSPGELETQYFGPGTRLLVL.

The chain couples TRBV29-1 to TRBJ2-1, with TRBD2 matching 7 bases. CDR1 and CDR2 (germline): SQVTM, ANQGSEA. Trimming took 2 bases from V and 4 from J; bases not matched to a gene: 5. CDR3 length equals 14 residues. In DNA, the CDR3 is TGCAGCGTTGAACCAGCGGGAAATTACAATGAGCAGTTCTTC. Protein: CSVEPAGNYNEQFF.

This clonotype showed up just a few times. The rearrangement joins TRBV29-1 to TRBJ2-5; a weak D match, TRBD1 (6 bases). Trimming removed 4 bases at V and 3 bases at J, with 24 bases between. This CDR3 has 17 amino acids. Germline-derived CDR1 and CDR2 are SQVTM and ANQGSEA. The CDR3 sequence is CSVVGGLSFRRKETQYF. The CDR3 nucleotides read TGCAGCGTTGTTGGGGGCCTTTCTTTTCGGCGGAAAGAGACCCAGTACTTC.